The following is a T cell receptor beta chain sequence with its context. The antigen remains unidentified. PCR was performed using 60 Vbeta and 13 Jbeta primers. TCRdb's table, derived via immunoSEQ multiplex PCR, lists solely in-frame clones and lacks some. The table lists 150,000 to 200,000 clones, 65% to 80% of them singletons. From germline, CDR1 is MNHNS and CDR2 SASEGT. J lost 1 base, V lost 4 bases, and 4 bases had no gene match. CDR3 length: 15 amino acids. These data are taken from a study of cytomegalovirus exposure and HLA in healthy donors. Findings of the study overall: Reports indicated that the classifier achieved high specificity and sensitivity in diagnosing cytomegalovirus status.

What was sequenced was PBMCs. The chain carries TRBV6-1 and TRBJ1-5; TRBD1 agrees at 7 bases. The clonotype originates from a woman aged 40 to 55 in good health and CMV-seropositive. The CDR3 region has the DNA TGTGCCAGCAGTGCGACAGGGCTAAGCAATCAGCCCCAGCATTTT. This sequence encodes CASSATGLSNQPQHF.